A selection of T cell receptor beta chains follows, all from one sample in a study of CD8 T cells in ankylosing spondylitis. TCRdb called the 5' RACE reads again in MiXCR, with one record for every CDR3 protein. Among some 840,000 distinct CDR3 sequences listed, around 11% were seen once. Specimen: blood, either unsorted or a sorted T cell fraction (not recorded which). These receptors came from a male donor with ankylosing spondylitis. CDR3s include the opening cysteine and the closing phenylalanine or tryptophan. The D gene is left open where the match is weak. Size is stated for part of the rows, as once, few or many counts, or as a class when the clone is expanded.

clone_size | d_call | j_call | v_call | cdr3_aa | cdr3_nt
few | . | TRBJ1-1 | TRBV28 | CASTPAPDTQNTEAFF | TGTGCCAGCACACCTGCCCCCGACACCCAGAACACTGAAGCTTTCTTT
many | . | TRBJ2-7 | TRBV20-1 | CSASGTLRYEQYF | TGCAGTGCCAGCGGGACACTTCGCTACGAGCAGTACTTC
few | . | TRBJ1-6 | TRBV18 | CASSPMTGDNSPLHF | TGTGCCAGCTCACCCATGACGGGGGATAATTCACCCCTCCACTTT
many | TRBD2 | TRBJ2-7 | TRBV5-1 | CASRPGTSSYEQYF | TGCGCCAGCAGACCCGGGACTAGCTCCTACGAGCAGTACTTC
few | TRBD2 | TRBJ2-1 | TRBV4-3 | CASSTLAGADNEQFF | TGCGCCAGCAGCACGCTAGCGGGGGCGGACAATGAGCAGTTCTTC
many | TRBD1 | TRBJ1-1 | TRBV5-1 | CASSTGQGATEAFF | TGCGCCAGCAGCACTGGACAGGGGGCAACTGAAGCTTTCTTT
few | TRBD2 | TRBJ2-7 | TRBV7-2 | CASSLAPWTSYEQYF | TGTGCCAGCAGCTTAGCCCCATGGACTAGCTACGAGCAGTACTTC
many | . | TRBJ2-3 | TRBV29-1 | CSVPQGYGTDTQYF | TGCAGCGTCCCCCAGGGTTACGGCACAGATACGCAGTATTTT
few | TRBD1 | TRBJ2-7 | TRBV6-1 | CASSTGDRGYEQYF | TGTGCCAGCTCGACCGGGGACAGGGGATACGAGCAGTACTTC
. | . | TRBJ1-2 | TRBV24-1 | CATSDFGDGYTF | TGTGCCACCAGTGATTTCGGGGATGGCTACACCTTC
few | . | TRBJ1-1 | TRBV18 | CATLGQGNTEAFF | TGTGCCACCTTGGGGCAGGGCAACACTGAAGCTTTCTTT
. | . | TRBJ2-5 | TRBV6-5 | CASSYGGTDLQETQYF | TGTGCCAGCAGTTACGGAGGGACGGATCTTCAAGAGACCCAGTACTTC
. | TRBD1 | TRBJ1-5 | TRBV20-1 | CSASLPGGYSNQPQHF | TGCAGTGCTAGTTTGCCAGGGGGTTATAGCAATCAGCCCCAGCATTTT
few | TRBD1 | TRBJ2-7 | TRBV4-3 | CASSRTGQGDYEQYF | TGCGCCAGCAGCCGAACGGGACAGGGAGACTACGAGCAGTACTTC
many | . | TRBJ1-1 | TRBV12-3/TRBV12-4 | CASTEQGNTEAFF | TGTGCCAGCACCGAACAGGGGAACACTGAAGCTTTCTTT
. | . | TRBJ1-4 | TRBV6-5 | CASSYSRTGDEKLFF | TGTGCCAGCAGTTACTCGCGGACGGGCGATGAAAAACTGTTTTTT
few | . | TRBJ1-6 | TRBV9 | CASSPRLDNSPLHF | TGTGCCAGCAGCCCCCGGTTGGATAATTCACCCCTCCACTTT
. | TRBD2 | TRBJ2-7 | TRBV4-3 | CASSQHRLAGFEQYF | TGCGCCAGCAGCCAGCACCGACTAGCGGGGTTTGAGCAGTACTTC
many | . | TRBJ1-6 | TRBV11-2 | CASSPSPRSPLHF | TGTGCCAGCAGTCCAAGCCCTAGGTCACCCCTCCACTTT
. | TRBD2 | TRBJ2-1 | TRBV5-1 | CASSTGTSSNEQFF | TGCGCCAGCAGCACCGGGACTAGCAGCAATGAGCAGTTCTTC
many | TRBD2 | TRBJ2-1 | TRBV10-3 | CAISPSGRGPESYNEQFF | TGTGCCATCAGTCCCTCAGGGAGGGGACCAGAGTCCTACAATGAGCAGTTCTTC
few | . | TRBJ1-2 | TRBV7-8 | CASSLVRDKYGYTF | TGTGCCAGCAGCTTAGTCAGGGACAAATATGGCTACACCTTC
few | TRBD2 | TRBJ2-1 | TRBV20-1 | CSASGSGGDNEQFF | TGCAGTGCTAGTGGTAGCGGGGGGGACAATGAGCAGTTCTTC
. | . | TRBJ2-5 | TRBV11-3 | CASSLRSGQETQYF | TGTGCCAGCAGCTTACGGTCAGGCCAAGAGACCCAGTACTTC
. | . | TRBJ2-3 | TRBV18 | CASSPPWIERGPDTQYF | TGTGCCAGCTCACCACCGTGGATCGAAAGGGGCCCAGATACGCAGTATTTT